This TCR beta chain emerged from a study of T cells in localized non-small cell lung cancer. Profiling relied on immunoSEQ multiplex PCR, and the TCRdb table lists in-frame clones only, not all of them. The sample consists of 48,000 or so clones, approximately 77% of them appearing once. V lost 3 bases and J lost 7, with 9 bases in between. CDR1 and CDR2 from the germline V gene are DFQATT and SNEGSKA (reference sequence). There are 11 residues in the CDR3. Comments on this clone: Antigen unknown.

Study-wide results and limits: Greater T cell density in blood accompanied longer overall survival. Exceeding tumor, uninvolved adjacent lung had the highest T cell clonality. Turning up in adjacent lung were a median approximately 57 of the top 100 tumor clones. Heterogeneity remains possible because sequencing was limited to only one tumor region.

This material consisted of peripheral blood, taken before any cancer treatment. This TCR was sampled from a man aged 40 to 70 with stage I squamous cell lung carcinoma. V usage is TRBV20-1 and J usage is TRBJ1-2; D gene ambiguous. The CDR3: CSARVGSGYTF. In DNA, the CDR3 is TGCAGTGCTAGGGTCGGGAGTGGCTACACCTTC.